This T cell receptor (beta chain) was retrieved from a study of shared clonotypes between healthy human individuals. Study-level points and caveats: Against clonotypes common to all four donors, non-shared ones had lower generation probabilities. Read depth was anticipated to influence clonotype sharing among donors.

CD4+ cells underwent separation, giving CD45RA+ naive and CD45RA-negative memory subsets. Study processing details: Junction-only sequences produced by ImmunoSEQ had no quality scores, so filtering differed. This table comes from immunoSEQ multiplex PCR, and its TCRdb copy is limited to in-frame clones, with some not included. D and trimming were read from the DNA, whereas the V and J calls and clone size are those reported in that table. The sample has some 1,100,000 clones; more than 75% are singletons. V lost 2 bases and J 8 bases, leaving 10 bases between the germline ends. This CDR3 region has 12 residues. Germline values: CDR1 SGHNT, CDR2 YYREEE (reference sequence). To note about this clone: What it binds is not known.

The chain has TRBV5-4 and TRBJ1-2; no clear D gene. The clonotype comes from a man younger than 35 in good health. Some clones in this sample may be carry-over from other donors' samples. The sample taken for sequencing was memory CD4+ T cells from PBMCs. Subset meaning: CD45RA-negative fraction. The CDR3 DNA reads as TGTGCCAGCAGCTTCAGCATGGTCGGCTACACCTTC. The encoded protein is CASSFSMVGYTF.